This T cell receptor (beta chain) comes out of a study of response to subunit inactivated influenza vaccine. One entry per CDR3 protein results from TCRdb running MiXCR on the RT-PCR reads. The sample carries roughly 190,000 distinct CDR3 sequences, approximately 12% recorded once. This clonotype has only a few counts. V shed 7 bases and J shed 2 bases, with 5 bases lying between them. The CDR3 sequence is 11 residues long. Germline values: CDR1 SGHKS, CDR2 YYEKEE (reference sequence). The sample was also linked to a second study, of T cells expressing NK-cell markers. From that study: cDNA encoding TCR beta was synthesized via 5'RACE template switching incorporating UMIs.

This chain uses TRBV5-5 with TRBJ2-3, with no clear D. The receptor was derived from a man over 45 who received an inactivated influenza vaccine. The material was CD8+ T cells sorted from PBMCs, obtained roughly 12 days after vaccination. The CDR3 region is CASGATDTQYF. CDR3 in DNA: TGTGCCAGCGGCGCCACAGATACGCAGTATTTT.